Each of the 10 T cell receptor beta chains below was sequenced from the same sample in a study of vaccination and CD4 T cells after COVID-19. Stated treatment: approximately nine-day PBMC culture with coronavirus spike peptide pools or control peptides (ViraFEST assay). These receptors have no identified antigens. The Oncomine TCR Beta short-read assay sequenced DNA from cultured CD4+ T cells. TCRdb reanalysed the PCR reads using MiXCR and keeps one entry per CDR3 protein. The sample has roughly 15,000 distinct CDR3 sequences, under 65% seen once; the top ten hold less than 7.5%. Sequencing input: CD4+ T cells from blood, cultured in vitro. The receptors here all came from a human donor who had recovered from COVID-19.

Only a few counts were recorded for this clonotype. The rearrangement links TRBV20-1 to TRBJ1-5, with a tentative D call TRBD1 (6 bases). The CDR3 is made up of 15 amino acids. The V end lost 3 bases, the J end lost 5 bases, and 17 bases lay between the germline ends. CDR1 and CDR2 from the germline V gene are DFQATT and SNEGSKA (reference sequence). Written as DNA, the CDR3 is TGCAGTGCTAGGGAGGACAGCAACTACTATCAGCCCCAGCATTTT. This translates into CSAREDSNYYQPQHF.

This clonotype has more than one count but fewer than ten. The chain recombines TRBV20-1 with TRBJ1-5; tentative D call: TRBD1 (5 bases). Trimming shortened V by 6 bases and J by 3 bases, and 12 bases separated the two germline ends. This CDR3 contains 13 residues. Per the germline V gene, CDR1 is DFQATT and CDR2 is SNEGSKA (reference sequence). As DNA, the CDR3 is TGCAGTGCCATTGGACAAATCAATCAGCCCCAGCATTTT. Translating it yields CSAIGQINQPQHF.

There are a few counts of this clonotype. CDR3 loop: CSAPGRSSYNEQFF. CDR3 in DNA: TGCAGTGCCCCGGGGAGGAGCTCCTACAATGAGCAGTTCTTC. The J gene is TRBJ2-1, the V gene TRBV20-1, with TRBD2 as a possible D gene (6 bases). This CDR3 is 14 amino acids long. V was clipped by 6 bases and J by 0 bases, with 12 bases between them. Germline V gene lookup returns CDR1 DFQATT and CDR2 SNEGSKA (reference sequence).

The rearrangement uses TRBV12-3 or TRBV12-4 and TRBJ2-7, with 7 positions matching TRBD1. J lost 2 bases, V lost 5 bases, and 9 bases had no gene match. The CDR3 has 15 amino acids. CDR3 sequence (DNA): TGTGCCAGCAGTACGCGTTCTACAGGGGCCTACGAGCAGTACTTC. Its protein product is CASSTRSTGAYEQYF.

This clonotype was counted only a few times. This sequence joins TRBV6-1 and TRBJ1-2, with unresolved D. Germline assignment: CDR1 MNHNS and CDR2 SASEGT. Trimming removed 5 bases from V and 7 bases from J, with 11 bases in between. This CDR3 has 12 amino acids. Here the CDR3 DNA reads TGTGCCAGCAGTCGTCGTGGGTTTGGCTACACCTTC. This gives the protein CASSRRGFGYTF.

V is TRBV6-2 or TRBV6-3 and J is TRBJ1-5; D is uncertain. CDR3 length equals 15 residues. Germline CDR1 reads MNHEY; CDR2 reads SVGEGT. The V gene lost 4 bases and the J gene lost 3 bases, with 13 bases spanning the gap. As DNA, the CDR3 is TGTGCCAGCAGTTTTACGGCGGGGATCAATCAGCCCCAGCATTTT. Translation gives CASSFTAGINQPQHF.

The chain has TRBV7-9 and TRBJ1-4, with D possibly being TRBD1 (6 bases). V was trimmed by 2 bases and J by 0 bases, leaving 7 bases between them. Germline CDR1 SEHNR, CDR2 FQNEAQ (reference sequence). CDR3 length: 15 residues. Written as DNA, the CDR3 is TGTGCCAGCAGCTTACAGGGGACAACTAATGAAAAACTGTTTTTT. This sequence encodes CASSLQGTTNEKLFF.

This clonotype was seen only a few times. This chain links TRBV30 with TRBJ1-5; possible D gene TRBD1, 5 bases. The length of the CDR3 is 14 residues. V was trimmed by 4 bases and J by 4 bases, leaving 14 bases between them. CDR1 and CDR2 from the germline V gene are GTSNPN and SVGIG (reference sequence). CDR3 region: CAWTETGGNQPQHF. The CDR3 nucleotides are TGTGCCTGGACTGAGACGGGGGGGAATCAGCCCCAGCATTTT. Complete variable domain (other parts from reference TRBV30 and TRBJ1-5): SQTIHQWPATLVQPVGSPLSLECTVEGTSNPNLYWYRQAAGRGLQLLFYSVGIGQISSEVPQNLSASRPQDRQFILSSKKLLLSDSGFYLCAWTETGGNQPQHFGDGTRLSIL.

The genes are TRBV7-3 and TRBJ2-5; 8 bases fit TRBD1. Germline CDR1 SGHTA, CDR2 FQGTGA. This CDR3 contains 16 residues. The ends lost 5 bases at V and 5 bases at J; junction bases unmatched: 13. CDR3 region: CASSPHSGGRWETQYF. In DNA form, the CDR3 reads TGTGCCAGCAGCCCCCATTCAGGGGGCCGTTGGGAGACCCAGTACTTC.

The chain joins TRBV7-9 to TRBJ1-2; no clear D gene. Germline CDR1 reads SEHNR; CDR2 reads FQNEAQ (reference sequence). The CDR3 is made up of 12 amino acids. V was pared by 1 base and J by 8 bases, with 8 bases between. In DNA form, the CDR3 reads TGTGCCAGCAGCTTAGTTGGGAGCGGCTACACCTTC. It translates to CASSLVGSGYTF.